This paragraph covers one TCR beta chain sequence. The data are from a study of shared clonotypes between healthy human individuals. Naive CD8 cells comprised CD45RO-negative, CCR7-positively selected cells, excluding terminally differentiated effector memory CD45RA+ cells. Libraries were prepared by immunoSEQ multiplex PCR; TCRdb keeps only in-frame clonotypes and omits some of them. The sample has approximately 840,000 clones; about 96% are singletons. This CDR3 region has 13 residues. Per germline, CDR1 LNHDA and CDR2 SQIVND (reference sequence). V lost 6 bases and J lost 0, with 6 bases in between.

The clonotype was recovered from a man aged 25-45 years in good health. Sequencing used naive CD8+ T cells sorted from blood. The chain joins TRBV19 to TRBJ2-1; D remains ambiguous. The DNA of the CDR3 is TGTGCCAGTAGGTGGGGCTCCTACAATGAGCAGTTCTTC. Protein: CASRWGSYNEQFF. The full variable domain, its missing parts supplied by reference TRBV19 and TRBJ2-1, is DGGITQSPKYLFRKEGQNVTLSCEQNLNHDAMYWYRQDPGQGLRLIYYSQIVNDFQKGDIAEGYSVSREKKESFPLTVTSAQKNPTAFYLCASRWGSYNEQFFGPGTRLTVL.